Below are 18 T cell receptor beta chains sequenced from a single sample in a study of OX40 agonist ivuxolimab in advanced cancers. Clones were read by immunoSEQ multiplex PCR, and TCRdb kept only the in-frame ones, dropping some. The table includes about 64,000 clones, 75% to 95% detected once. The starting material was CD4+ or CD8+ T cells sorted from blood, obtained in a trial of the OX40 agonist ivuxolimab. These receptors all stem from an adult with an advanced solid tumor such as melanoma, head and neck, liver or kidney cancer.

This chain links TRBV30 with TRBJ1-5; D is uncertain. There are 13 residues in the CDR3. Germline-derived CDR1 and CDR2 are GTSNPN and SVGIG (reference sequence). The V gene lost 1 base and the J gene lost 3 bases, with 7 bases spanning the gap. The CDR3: CAWSAGDNQPQHF. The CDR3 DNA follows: TGTGCCTGGAGTGCAGGAGACAATCAGCCCCAGCATTTT.

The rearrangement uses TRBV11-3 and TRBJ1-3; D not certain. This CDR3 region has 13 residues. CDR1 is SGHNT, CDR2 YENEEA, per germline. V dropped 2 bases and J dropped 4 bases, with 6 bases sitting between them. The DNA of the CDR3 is TGTGCCAGCAGCTTACTGCCGGGAAACACCATATATTTT. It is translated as CASSLLPGNTIYF.

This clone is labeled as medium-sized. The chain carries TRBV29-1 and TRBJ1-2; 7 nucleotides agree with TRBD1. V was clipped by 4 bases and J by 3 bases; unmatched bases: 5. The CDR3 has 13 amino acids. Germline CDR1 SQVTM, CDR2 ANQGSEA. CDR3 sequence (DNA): TGCAGCGTTGTAGAGGGGACAGACTATGGCTACACCTTC. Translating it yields CSVVEGTDYGYTF.

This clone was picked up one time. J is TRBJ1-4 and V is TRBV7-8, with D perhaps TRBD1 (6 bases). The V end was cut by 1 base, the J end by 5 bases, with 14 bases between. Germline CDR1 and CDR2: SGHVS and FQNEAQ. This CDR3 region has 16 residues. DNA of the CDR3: TGTGCCAGCAGCTTAGGCCGGACAGCCCGAAATGAAAAACTGTTTTTT. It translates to CASSLGRTARNEKLFF.

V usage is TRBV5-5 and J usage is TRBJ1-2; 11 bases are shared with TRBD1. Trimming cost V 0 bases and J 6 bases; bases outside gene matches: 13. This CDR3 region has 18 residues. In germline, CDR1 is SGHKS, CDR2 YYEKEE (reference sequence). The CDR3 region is CASSLVYLGQGVLDGYTF. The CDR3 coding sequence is TGTGCCAGCAGCTTGGTCTACTTGGGACAGGGGGTTCTCGATGGCTACACCTTC. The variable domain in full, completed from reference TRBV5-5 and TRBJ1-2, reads DAGVTQSPTHLIKTRGQQVTLRCSPISGHKSVSWYQQVLGQGPQFIFQYYEKEERGRGNFPDRFSARQFPNYSSELNVNALLLGDSALYLCASSLVYLGQGVLDGYTFGSGTRLTVV.

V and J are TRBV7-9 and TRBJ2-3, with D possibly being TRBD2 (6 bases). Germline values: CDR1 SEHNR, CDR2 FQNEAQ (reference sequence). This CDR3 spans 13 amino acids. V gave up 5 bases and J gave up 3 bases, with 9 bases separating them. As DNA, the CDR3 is TGTGCCAGCAGCCGACTAGTAACAGATACGCAGTATTTT. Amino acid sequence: CASSRLVTDTQYF.

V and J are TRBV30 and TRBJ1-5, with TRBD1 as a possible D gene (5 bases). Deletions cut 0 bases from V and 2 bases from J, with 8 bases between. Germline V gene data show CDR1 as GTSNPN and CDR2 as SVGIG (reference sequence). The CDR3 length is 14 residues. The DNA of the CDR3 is TGTGCCTGGAGTGTAGGAGGGGGCAATCAGCCCCAGCATTTT. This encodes CAWSVGGGNQPQHF.

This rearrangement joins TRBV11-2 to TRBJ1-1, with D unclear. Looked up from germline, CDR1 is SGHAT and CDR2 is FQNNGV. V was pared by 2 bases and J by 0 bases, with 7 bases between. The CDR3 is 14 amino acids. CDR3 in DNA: TGTGCCAGCAGCTTAAACACAGTGAACACTGAAGCTTTCTTT. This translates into CASSLNTVNTEAFF.

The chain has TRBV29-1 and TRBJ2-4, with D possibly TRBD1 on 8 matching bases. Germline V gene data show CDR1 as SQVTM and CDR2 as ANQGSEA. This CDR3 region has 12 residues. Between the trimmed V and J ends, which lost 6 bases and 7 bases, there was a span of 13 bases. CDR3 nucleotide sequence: TGCAGCGTAACACAGGGGGGGAACATTCAGTACTTC. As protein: CSVTQGGNIQYF. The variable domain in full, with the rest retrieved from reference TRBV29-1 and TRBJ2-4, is SAVISQKPSRDICQRGTSLTIQCQVDSQVTMMFWYRQQPGQSLTLIATANQGSEATYESGFVIDKFPISRPNLTFSTLTVSNMSPEDSSIYLCSVTQGGNIQYFGAGTRLSVL.

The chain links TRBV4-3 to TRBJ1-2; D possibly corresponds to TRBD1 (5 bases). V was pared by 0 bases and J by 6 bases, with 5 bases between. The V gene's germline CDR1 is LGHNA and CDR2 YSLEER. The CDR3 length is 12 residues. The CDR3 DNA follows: TGCGCCAGCAGCCAAGAGGGACATGGCTACACCTTC. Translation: CASSQEGHGYTF.

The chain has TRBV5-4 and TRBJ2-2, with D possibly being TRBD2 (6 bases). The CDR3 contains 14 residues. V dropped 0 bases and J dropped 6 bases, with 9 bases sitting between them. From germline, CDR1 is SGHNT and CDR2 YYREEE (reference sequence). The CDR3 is CASSLAGSPGELFF. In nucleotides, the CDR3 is TGTGCCAGCAGCTTGGCCGGGAGTCCCGGGGAGCTGTTTTTT.

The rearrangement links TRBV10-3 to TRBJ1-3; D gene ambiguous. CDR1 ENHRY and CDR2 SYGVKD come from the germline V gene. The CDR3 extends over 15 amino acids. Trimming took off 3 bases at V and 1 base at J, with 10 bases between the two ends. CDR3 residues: CAISDPQASGNTIYF. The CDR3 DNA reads TGTGCCATCAGTGACCCCCAAGCGTCTGGAAACACCATATATTTT.

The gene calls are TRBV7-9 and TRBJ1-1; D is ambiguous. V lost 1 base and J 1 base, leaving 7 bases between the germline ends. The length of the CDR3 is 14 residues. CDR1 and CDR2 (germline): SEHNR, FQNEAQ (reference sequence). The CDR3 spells CASSLGQSNTEAFF. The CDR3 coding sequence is TGTGCCAGCAGCTTAGGGCAGTCGAACACTGAAGCTTTCTTT.

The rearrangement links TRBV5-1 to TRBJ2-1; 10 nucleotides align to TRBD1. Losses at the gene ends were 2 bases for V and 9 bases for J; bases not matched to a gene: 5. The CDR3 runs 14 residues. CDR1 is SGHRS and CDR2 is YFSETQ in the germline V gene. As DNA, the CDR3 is TGCGCCAGCAGCTTCGGGACAGGGGATAGTGAGCAGTTCTTC. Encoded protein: CASSFGTGDSEQFF.

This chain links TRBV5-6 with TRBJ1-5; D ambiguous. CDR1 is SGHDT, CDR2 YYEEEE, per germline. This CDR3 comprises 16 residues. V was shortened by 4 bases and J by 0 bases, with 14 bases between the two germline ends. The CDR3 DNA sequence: TGTGCCAGCAGCCAAAACGGGAGATATAGCAATCAGCCCCAGCATTTT. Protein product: CASSQNGRYSNQPQHF.

CDR3 loop: CASSPGLAGGTDTQYF. The CDR3, as DNA: TGTGCCAGCAGCCCCGGACTAGCGGGCGGCACAGATACGCAGTATTTT. The chain links TRBV7-2 to TRBJ2-3, with TRBD2 identical over 11 bases. Trimming removed 5 bases from V and 1 base from J; junction bases left unmatched: 5. The germline V gene encodes CDR1 SGHTA and CDR2 FQGNSA. There are 16 residues in the CDR3.

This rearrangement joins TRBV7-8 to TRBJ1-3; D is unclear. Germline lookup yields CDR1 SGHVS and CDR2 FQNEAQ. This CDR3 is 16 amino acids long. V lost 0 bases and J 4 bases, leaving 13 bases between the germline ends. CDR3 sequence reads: CASSLALQVRGNTIYF. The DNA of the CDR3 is TGTGCCAGCAGCTTAGCGCTCCAGGTTCGAGGAAACACCATATATTTT.

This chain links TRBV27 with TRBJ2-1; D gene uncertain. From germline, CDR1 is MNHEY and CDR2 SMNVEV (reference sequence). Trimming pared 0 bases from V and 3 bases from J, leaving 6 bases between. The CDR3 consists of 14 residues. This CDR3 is CASSLSPHYNEQFF. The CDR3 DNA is TGTGCCAGCAGTTTATCCCCCCACTACAATGAGCAGTTCTTC.